This T cell receptor beta chain was captured in a study of T cell responses to AZD1222 COVID-19 vaccine. TCRdb's table, derived via immunoSEQ multiplex PCR, lists solely in-frame clones and lacks some. The data show roughly 180,000 clones, approximately 94% seen once. Trimming at V came to 5 bases and at J to 7 bases, leaving 3 bases not matched to a gene. This CDR3 has 12 residues. Germline assignment: CDR1 MNHNY and CDR2 SVGAGI (reference sequence). The V gene is TRBV6-6, the J gene TRBJ1-2, with 8 bases that match TRBD1. The sample was peripheral blood, taken on day 0 of AZD1222 vaccination. This TCR derives from an adult in good health. The CDR3 DNA follows: TGTGCCAGCAGTCGGACAGGGCTTGGCTACACCTTC. It yields the protein CASSRTGLGYTF.